Listed below are T cell receptor beta chains from one sample, sequenced in a study of blood T cells in healthy people across ages. Via MiXCR, TCRdb re-called the 5' RACE reads, giving one row per CDR3 protein. The sample records approximately 1,700,000 distinct CDR3 sequences, about 39% being singletons. The source material was blood. Receptors were obtained from a human donor in good health. Both conserved end residues are part of each CDR3. D genes are given only for firm matches. Some rows mark clone size as missing; the rest say once, few, many or name a class of expanded clone.

d_call j_call v_call clone_size cdr3_nt cdr3_aa
. TRBJ1-1 TRBV29-1 . TGCAGCGTTGAAGATGGGAGACCTGAAGCTTTCTTT CSVEDGRPEAFF
. TRBJ2-3 TRBV6-1 . TGTGCCAGCAGTGGCGAGAGACGACGAGACACAGATACGCAGTATTTT CASSGERRRDTDTQYF
. TRBJ2-7 TRBV5-1 . TGCGCCAGCAGCTTGGAACAGACCTTTGACGAGCAGTACTTC CASSLEQTFDEQYF
. TRBJ1-2 TRBV28 few TGTGCCAGCATTACGCCACGGGATGGCTACACCTTC CASITPRDGYTF
. TRBJ1-2 TRBV7-3 . TGTGCCAGCAGCCTAAGGGCCGCAGACAGTAGTGGCTACACCTTC CASSLRAADSSGYTF
. TRBJ2-4 TRBV25-1 . TGTGCCAGCAGTGGGACTCTCCAGGAGGGAAACATTCAGTACTTC CASSGTLQEGNIQYF
. TRBJ2-7 TRBV6-2/TRBV6-3 few TGTGCCAGCAGTTACTCCCTTTTTGGACTCCGTGCTCTCTACGAGCAGTACTTC CASSYSLFGLRALYEQYF
TRBD1 TRBJ2-3 TRBV20-1 once TGCAGTGCTTGGGACAGGGGGCGATCTGATACGCAGTATTTT CSAWDRGRSDTQYF
TRBD1 TRBJ1-5 TRBV15 . TGTGCCACCAGCAGGACCCCTCTATGGCCGGGACAGGGGATGGAGGGCAATCAGCCCCAGCATTTT CATSRTPLWPGQGMEGNQPQHF
TRBD1 TRBJ1-5 TRBV5-6 . TGTGCCAGCAGCTTTGGACAGGTCCAGCCCCAGCATTTT CASSFGQVQPQHF
. TRBJ1-1 TRBV12-3/TRBV12-4 . TGTGCCAGCAGTCGGGTCGAGCAGACTGAAGCTTTCTTT CASSRVEQTEAFF
. TRBJ2-3 TRBV6-6 many TGTGCCAGCAGCCCCGTCTCGAGCACAGATACGCAGTATTTT CASSPVSSTDTQYF